This T cell receptor (beta chain) appears in the sequencing data of a study of naive and memory T cell subsets. Study-wide points: In naive cells, over 90% of TCR sequences were seen only once. Expression changes during T cell differentiation may affect RNA-based TCR counts. Naive repertoires, especially CD8, held a few larger clonotypes, possibly memory cells re-expressing CD45RA.

Concerning this clonotype itself: Its antigen is not identified.

Trimming took 5 bases from V and 3 from J; bases not matched to a gene: 7. The germline V gene encodes CDR1 DFQATT and CDR2 SNEGSKA (reference sequence). The CDR3 consists of 15 residues. CD8 T cells were positively selected from what remained after CD4 positive selection. Cells stained for CD3, CD4, CD8, CD45RA and CD27 were sorted into four subsets. Both TRBC1 and TRBC2 were covered by a beta constant-region primer of two equimolar oligonucleotides. Nested alpha and beta constant-region primers with the SP2 primer drove four PCR rounds on ligated cDNA. Each CDR3 protein is one row after TCRdb ran MiXCR on the UMI-ligation and nested PCR reads. The sample has approximately 140,000 distinct CDR3 sequences, roughly 20% seen once.

The clonotype was recovered from a human donor in good health. Sequencing was carried out using naive CD4+ T cells from blood. V and J are TRBV20-1 and TRBJ2-3; 11 bases map to TRBD2. In DNA, the CDR3 is TGCAGTGCTGCTGTAGCGGGAGGGCCAACAGATACGCAGTATTTT. This codes for CSAAVAGGPTDTQYF.